This T cell receptor beta chain was captured by sequencing in a study of cytomegalovirus exposure and HLA in healthy donors. Study information: Out of 150 million to 200 million T cells, an earlier analysis found around 110 million unique TCR beta sequences in total. Findings of the study overall: Sequence variants that were highly shared formed a cluster that was likely a sequencing artifact.

In the PCR, 60 Vbeta and 13 Jbeta primers were used. Sequencing was performed with immunoSEQ multiplex PCR; in TCRdb, only in-frame clones are kept and a portion is missing. This sample has 90,000 to 140,000 clones, with 13% to 15% found just once. With 6 bases removed from V and 5 bases from J, the gap between germline ends came to 14 bases. This CDR3 comprises 14 residues. Germline CDR1 SNHLY, CDR2 FYNNEI. Concerning this clone itself: Its matching antigen is unknown.

The gene calls are TRBV2 and TRBJ1-5; D not certain. Sequencing was performed on PBMCs. This clonotype was obtained from a female donor in good health and CMV-seronegative. The CDR3 bases are TGTGCCAGCAGAGGGAGGGCGGCTGATCAGCCCCAGCATTTT. This translates into CASRGRAADQPQHF.